A single sample gave rise to the 2 T cell receptor beta chains below, sequenced in a study of T cells in narcolepsy. Clones were sequenced by immunoSEQ multiplex PCR, and TCRdb holds only the in-frame ones, with some missing. The sample comprises tens of thousands of clones, approximately 80% of which are singletons, and approximately 1.1% rests with the top ten. The specimen was memory (CD45RA-) CD4+ T cells from blood. These receptors were collected from a human donor in good health.

The genes are TRBV5-4 and TRBJ1-2, with unresolved D. CDR1 is SGHNT, CDR2 YYREEE, per germline (reference sequence). V dropped 0 bases and J dropped 0 bases, with 6 bases sitting between them. The CDR3 loop spans 14 amino acids. CDR3 sequence: CASSLEHSNYGYTF. CDR3 DNA sequence: TGTGCCAGCAGCTTGGAACACTCTAACTATGGCTACACCTTC. The full variable domain, completed using reference TRBV5-4 and TRBJ1-2, is ETGVTQSPTHLIKTRGQQVTLRCSSQSGHNTVSWYQQALGQGPQFIFQYYREEENGRGNFPPRFSGLQFPNYSSELNVNALELDDSALYLCASSLEHSNYGYTFGSGTRLTVV.

The gene calls are TRBV11-1 and TRBJ2-3; TRBD2 agrees at 12 bases. This CDR3 comprises 17 residues. The J segment lost 2 bases and the V segment lost 2 bases, leaving 5 bases of the junction unmatched. The germline V gene encodes CDR1 SGHAT and CDR2 FQDESV (reference sequence). The CDR3 DNA reads as TGTGCCAGCAGCTTACTGACTAGCGGGGGATCCACAGATACGCAGTATTTT. Protein product: CASSLLTSGGSTDTQYF.